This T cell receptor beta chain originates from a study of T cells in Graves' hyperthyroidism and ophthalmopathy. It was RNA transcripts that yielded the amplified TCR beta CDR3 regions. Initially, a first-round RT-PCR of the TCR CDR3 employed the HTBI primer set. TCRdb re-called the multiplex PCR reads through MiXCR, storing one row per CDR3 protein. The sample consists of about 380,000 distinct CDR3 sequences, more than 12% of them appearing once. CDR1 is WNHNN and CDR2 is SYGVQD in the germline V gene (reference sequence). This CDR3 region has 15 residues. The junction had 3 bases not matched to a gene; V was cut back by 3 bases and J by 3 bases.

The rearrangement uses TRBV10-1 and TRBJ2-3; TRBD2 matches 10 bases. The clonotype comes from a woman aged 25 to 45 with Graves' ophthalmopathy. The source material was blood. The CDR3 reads CASSDGLAETDTQYF. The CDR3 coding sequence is TGCGCCAGCAGTGACGGACTAGCGGAAACAGATACGCAGTATTTT.